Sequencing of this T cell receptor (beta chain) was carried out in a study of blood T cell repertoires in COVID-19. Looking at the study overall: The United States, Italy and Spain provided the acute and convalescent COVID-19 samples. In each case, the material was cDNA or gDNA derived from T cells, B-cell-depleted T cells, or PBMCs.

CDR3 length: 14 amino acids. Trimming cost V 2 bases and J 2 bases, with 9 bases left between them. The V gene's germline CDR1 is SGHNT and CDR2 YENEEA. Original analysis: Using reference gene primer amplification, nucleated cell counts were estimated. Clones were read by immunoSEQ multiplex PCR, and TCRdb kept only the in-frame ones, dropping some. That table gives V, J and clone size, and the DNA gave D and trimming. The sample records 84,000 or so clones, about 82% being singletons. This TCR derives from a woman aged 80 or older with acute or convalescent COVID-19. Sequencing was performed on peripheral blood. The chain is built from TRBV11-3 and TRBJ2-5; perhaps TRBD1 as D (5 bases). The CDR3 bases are TGTGCCAGCAGCTTAAGTAGGGGACAAGAGACCCAGTACTTC. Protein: CASSLSRGQETQYF.